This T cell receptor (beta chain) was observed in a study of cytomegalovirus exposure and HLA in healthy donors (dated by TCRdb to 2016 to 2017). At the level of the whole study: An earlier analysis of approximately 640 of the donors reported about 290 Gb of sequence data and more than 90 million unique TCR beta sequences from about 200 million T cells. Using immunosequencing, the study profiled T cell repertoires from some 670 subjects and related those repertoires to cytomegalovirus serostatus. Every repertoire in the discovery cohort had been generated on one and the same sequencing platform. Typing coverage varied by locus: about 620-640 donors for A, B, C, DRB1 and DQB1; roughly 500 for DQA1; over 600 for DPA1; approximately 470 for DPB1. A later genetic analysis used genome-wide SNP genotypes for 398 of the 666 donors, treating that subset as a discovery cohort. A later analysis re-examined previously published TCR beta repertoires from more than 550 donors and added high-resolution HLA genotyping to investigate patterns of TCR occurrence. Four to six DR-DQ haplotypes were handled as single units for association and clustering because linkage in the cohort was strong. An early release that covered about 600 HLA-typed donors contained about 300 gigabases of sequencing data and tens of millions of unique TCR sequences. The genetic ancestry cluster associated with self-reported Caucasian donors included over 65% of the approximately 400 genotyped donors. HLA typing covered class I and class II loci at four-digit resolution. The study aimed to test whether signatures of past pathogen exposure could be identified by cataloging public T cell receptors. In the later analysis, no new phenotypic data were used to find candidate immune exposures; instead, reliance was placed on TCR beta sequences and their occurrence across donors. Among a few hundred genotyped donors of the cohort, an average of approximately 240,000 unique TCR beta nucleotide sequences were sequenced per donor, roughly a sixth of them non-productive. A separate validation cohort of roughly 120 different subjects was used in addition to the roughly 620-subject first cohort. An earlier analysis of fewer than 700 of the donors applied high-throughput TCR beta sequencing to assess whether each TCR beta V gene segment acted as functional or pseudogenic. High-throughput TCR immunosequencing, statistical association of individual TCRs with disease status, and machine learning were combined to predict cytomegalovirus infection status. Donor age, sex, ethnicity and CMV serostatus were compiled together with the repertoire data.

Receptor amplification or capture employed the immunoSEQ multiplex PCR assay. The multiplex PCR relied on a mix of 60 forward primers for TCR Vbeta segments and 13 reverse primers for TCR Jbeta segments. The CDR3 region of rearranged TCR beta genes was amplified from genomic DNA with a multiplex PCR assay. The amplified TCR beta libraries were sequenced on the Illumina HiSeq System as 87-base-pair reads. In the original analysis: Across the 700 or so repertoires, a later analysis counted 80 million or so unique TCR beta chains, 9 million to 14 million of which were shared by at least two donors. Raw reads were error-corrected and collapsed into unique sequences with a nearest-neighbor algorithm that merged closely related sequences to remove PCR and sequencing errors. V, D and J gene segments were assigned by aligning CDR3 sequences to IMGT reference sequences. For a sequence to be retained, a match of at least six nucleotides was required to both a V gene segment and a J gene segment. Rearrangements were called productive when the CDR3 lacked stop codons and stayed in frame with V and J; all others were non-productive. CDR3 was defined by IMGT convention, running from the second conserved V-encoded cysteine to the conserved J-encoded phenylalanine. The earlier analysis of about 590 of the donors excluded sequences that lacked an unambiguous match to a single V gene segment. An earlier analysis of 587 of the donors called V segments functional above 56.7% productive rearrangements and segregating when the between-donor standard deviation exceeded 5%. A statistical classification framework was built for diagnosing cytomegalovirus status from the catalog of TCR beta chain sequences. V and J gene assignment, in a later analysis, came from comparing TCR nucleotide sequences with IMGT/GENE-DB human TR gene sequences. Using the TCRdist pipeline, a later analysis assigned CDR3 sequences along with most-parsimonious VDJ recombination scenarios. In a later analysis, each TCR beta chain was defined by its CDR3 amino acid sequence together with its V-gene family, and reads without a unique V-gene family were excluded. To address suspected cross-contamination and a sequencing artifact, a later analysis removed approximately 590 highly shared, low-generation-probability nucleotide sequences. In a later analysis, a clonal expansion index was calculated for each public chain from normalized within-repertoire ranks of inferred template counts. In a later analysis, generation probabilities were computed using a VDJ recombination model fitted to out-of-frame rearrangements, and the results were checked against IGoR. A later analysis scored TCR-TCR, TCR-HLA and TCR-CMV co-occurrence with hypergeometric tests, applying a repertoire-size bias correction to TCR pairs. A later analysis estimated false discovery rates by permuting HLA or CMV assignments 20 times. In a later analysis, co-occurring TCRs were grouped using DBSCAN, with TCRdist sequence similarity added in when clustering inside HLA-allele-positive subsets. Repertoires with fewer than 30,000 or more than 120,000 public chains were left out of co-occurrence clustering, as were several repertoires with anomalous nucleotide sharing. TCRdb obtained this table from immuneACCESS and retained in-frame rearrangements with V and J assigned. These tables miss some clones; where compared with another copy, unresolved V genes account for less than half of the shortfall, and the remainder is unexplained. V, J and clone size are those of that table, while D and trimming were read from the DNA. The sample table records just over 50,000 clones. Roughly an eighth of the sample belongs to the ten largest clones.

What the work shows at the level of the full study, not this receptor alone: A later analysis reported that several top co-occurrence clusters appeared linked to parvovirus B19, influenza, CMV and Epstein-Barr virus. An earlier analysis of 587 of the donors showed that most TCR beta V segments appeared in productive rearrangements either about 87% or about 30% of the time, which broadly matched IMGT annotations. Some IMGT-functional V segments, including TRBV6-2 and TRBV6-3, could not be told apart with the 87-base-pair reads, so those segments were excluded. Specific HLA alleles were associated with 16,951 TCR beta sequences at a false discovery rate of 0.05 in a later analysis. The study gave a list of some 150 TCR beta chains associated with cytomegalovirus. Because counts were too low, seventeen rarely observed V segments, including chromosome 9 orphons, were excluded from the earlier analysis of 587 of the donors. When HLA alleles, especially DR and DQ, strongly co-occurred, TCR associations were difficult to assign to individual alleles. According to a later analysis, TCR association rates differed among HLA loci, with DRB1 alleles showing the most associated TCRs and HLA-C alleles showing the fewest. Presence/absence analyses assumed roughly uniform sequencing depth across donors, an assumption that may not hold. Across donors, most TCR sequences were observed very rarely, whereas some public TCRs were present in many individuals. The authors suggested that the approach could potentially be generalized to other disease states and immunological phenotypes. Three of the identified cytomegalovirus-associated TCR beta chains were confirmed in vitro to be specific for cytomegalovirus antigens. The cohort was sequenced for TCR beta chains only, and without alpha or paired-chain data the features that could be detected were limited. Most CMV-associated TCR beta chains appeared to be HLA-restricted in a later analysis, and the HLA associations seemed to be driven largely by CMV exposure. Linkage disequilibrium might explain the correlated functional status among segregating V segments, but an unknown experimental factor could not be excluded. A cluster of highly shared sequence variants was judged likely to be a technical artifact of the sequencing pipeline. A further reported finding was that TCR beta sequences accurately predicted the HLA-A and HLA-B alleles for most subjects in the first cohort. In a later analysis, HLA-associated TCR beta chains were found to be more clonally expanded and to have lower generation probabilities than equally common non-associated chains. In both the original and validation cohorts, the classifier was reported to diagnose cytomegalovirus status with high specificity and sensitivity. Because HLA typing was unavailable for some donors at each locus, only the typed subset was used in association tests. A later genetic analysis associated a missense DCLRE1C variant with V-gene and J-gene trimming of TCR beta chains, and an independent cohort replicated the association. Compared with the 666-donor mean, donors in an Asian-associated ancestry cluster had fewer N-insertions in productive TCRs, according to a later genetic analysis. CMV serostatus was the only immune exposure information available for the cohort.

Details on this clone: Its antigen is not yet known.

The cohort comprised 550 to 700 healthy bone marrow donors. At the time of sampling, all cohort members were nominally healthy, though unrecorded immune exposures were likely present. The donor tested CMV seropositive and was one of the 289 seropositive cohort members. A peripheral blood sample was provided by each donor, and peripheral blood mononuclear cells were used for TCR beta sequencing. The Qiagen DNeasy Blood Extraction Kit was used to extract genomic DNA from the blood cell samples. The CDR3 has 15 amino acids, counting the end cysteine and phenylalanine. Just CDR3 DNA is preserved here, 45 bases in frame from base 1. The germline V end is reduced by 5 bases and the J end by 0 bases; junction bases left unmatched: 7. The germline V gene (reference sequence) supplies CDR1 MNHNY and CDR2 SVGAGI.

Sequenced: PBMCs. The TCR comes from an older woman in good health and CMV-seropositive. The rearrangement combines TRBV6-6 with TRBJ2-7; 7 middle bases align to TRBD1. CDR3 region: CASSPPGDSSYEQYF. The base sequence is TGTGCCAGCAGTCCACCCGGGGACAGCTCCTACGAGCAGTACTTC.